The 30 T cell receptor beta chains below come from one sample, sequenced in a study of control samples from healthy donors and cancer patients. Profiling relied on immunoSEQ multiplex PCR, and the TCRdb table lists in-frame clones only, not all of them. Of 120,000 or so clones in the sample, approximately 92% were seen once. What was sequenced was PBMCs. The receptors here all came from a man older than 75 with head and neck cancer.

This chain uses TRBV6-6 with TRBJ2-7; D tentatively reads TRBD1 or TRBD2 (5 bases each). This CDR3 region has 15 residues. V shed 8 bases and J shed 2 bases, with 19 bases lying between them. Looked up from germline, CDR1 is MNHNY and CDR2 is SVGAGI (reference sequence). CDR3 DNA sequence: TGTGCCAGCGTACCCGACGGGACGTTTACCTACGAGCAGTACTTC. It yields the protein CASVPDGTFTYEQYF.

The chain recombines TRBV5-1 with TRBJ2-4, with D maybe TRBD1 (5 bases). CDR3 length: 14 amino acids. The V gene's germline CDR1 is SGHRS and CDR2 YFSETQ. V was shortened by 4 bases and J by 3 bases, with 11 bases between the two germline ends. The CDR3 spells CASSPTDYKNIQYF. CDR3 DNA sequence: TGCGCCAGCAGCCCGACAGATTACAAAAACATTCAGTACTTC. Variable domain in full (rest from reference TRBV5-1 and TRBJ2-4): KAGVTQTPRYLIKTRGQQVTLSCSPISGHRSVSWYQQTPGQGLQFLFEYFSETQRNKGNFPGRFSGRQFSNSRSEMNVSTLELGDSALYLCASSPTDYKNIQYFGAGTRLSVL.

The chain combines TRBV10-1 with TRBJ2-5; tentatively, D is TRBD2 (6 bases). Trimming cost V 0 bases and J 2 bases, with 10 bases left between them. The CDR3 is made up of 15 amino acids. Germline CDR1 reads WNHNN; CDR2 reads SYGVQD (reference sequence). The CDR3 DNA reads as TGCGCCAGCAGTGAGTCGAACGGACTACAAGAGACCCAGTACTTC. Translated, it gives CASSESNGLQETQYF.

J is TRBJ2-7 and V is TRBV15; 14 bases line up with TRBD2. Germline trimming cut 2 bases from V and 13 bases from J; bases unmatched to any gene: 10. This CDR3 is 15 amino acids long. Germline V gene lookup returns CDR1 LNHNV and CDR2 YYDKDF (reference sequence). DNA for the CDR3: TGTGCCACCAGCAGACCGGGACTAGCGGGGGCTCGAGGATACTTC. It is translated as CATSRPGLAGARGYF. Combining the CDR3 with reference TRBV15 and TRBJ2-7 gives the whole variable domain DAMVIQNPRYQVTQFGKPVTLSCSQTLNHNVMYWYQQKSSQAPKLLFHYYDKDFNNEADTPDNFQSRRPNTSFCFLDIRSPGLGDTAMYLCATSRPGLAGARGYFGPGTRLTVT.

This chain connects TRBV9 to TRBJ2-7; the D gene could be TRBD1 or TRBD2 (5 bases each). The CDR3 is made up of 15 amino acids. Trimming left V 4 bases short and J 2 bases short, with 16 bases between. The germline V gene encodes CDR1 SGDLS and CDR2 YYNGEE. In nucleotides, the CDR3 is TGTGCCAGCAGCCCCATGGGGACCTCGACCTACGAGCAGTACTTC. It specifies CASSPMGTSTYEQYF.

The chain employs TRBV5-4 and TRBJ1-4, with TRBD1 matching 7 bases. Looked up from germline, CDR1 is SGHNT and CDR2 is YYREEE (reference sequence). This CDR3 has 14 amino acids. V shed 5 bases, J shed 5 bases, and the junction held 6 bases outside the gene matches. The CDR3 region is CASSSRDSNEKLFF. The CDR3 DNA reads as TGTGCCAGCAGTTCTCGGGACAGCAATGAAAAACTGTTTTTT.

V is TRBV10-2 and J is TRBJ2-5; D possibly uses TRBD1 or TRBD2 (5 bases each). Trimming took off 0 bases at V and 6 bases at J, with 11 bases between the two ends. The germline V gene encodes CDR1 WSHSY and CDR2 SAAADI. The CDR3 contains 14 residues. The CDR3 loop reads CASSESRGVKTQYF. CDR3 sequence (DNA): TGCGCCAGCAGTGAGTCGAGAGGGGTGAAGACCCAGTACTTC.

This chain joins TRBV6-5 and TRBJ1-1, with D perhaps TRBD1 (5 bases). The V and J ends lost 5 bases and 1 base respectively, with 11 bases between them. The germline V gene encodes CDR1 MNHEY and CDR2 SVGAGI. CDR3 size: 14 residues. The CDR3 sequence: CASSIQGWNTEAFF. Written as DNA, the CDR3 is TGTGCCAGCAGTATTCAGGGATGGAACACTGAAGCTTTCTTT.

V gene TRBV30 combines with J gene TRBJ2-3; the D gene is possibly TRBD2 (5 bases). Germline V gene lookup returns CDR1 GTSNPN and CDR2 SVGIG (reference sequence). This CDR3 region has 14 residues. The V end lost 1 base, the J end lost 10 bases, and 18 bases lay between the germline ends. The CDR3 reads CAWSGRGLAGAQYF. CDR3 coding DNA: TGTGCCTGGAGTGGGCGAGGGCTGGCGGGTGCGCAGTATTTT. Together with reference TRBV30 and TRBJ2-3, the CDR3 gives the full variable domain: SQTIHQWPATLVQPVGSPLSLECTVEGTSNPNLYWYRQAAGRGLQLLFYSVGIGQISSEVPQNLSASRPQDRQFILSSKKLLLSDSGFYLCAWSGRGLAGAQYFGPGTRLTVL.

The gene calls are TRBV5-5 and TRBJ1-2; 9 bases map to TRBD1. CDR3 length: 13 residues. V lost 4 bases and J lost 6; bases outside the gene matches: 4. Germline V lookup: CDR1 SGHKS, CDR2 YYEKEE (reference sequence). The CDR3 is CASSTGGANGYTF. Written as DNA, the CDR3 is TGTGCCAGCAGCACAGGGGGCGCGAATGGCTACACCTTC. Complete variable domain (other parts from reference TRBV5-5 and TRBJ1-2): DAGVTQSPTHLIKTRGQQVTLRCSPISGHKSVSWYQQVLGQGPQFIFQYYEKEERGRGNFPDRFSARQFPNYSSELNVNALLLGDSALYLCASSTGGANGYTFGSGTRLTVV.

V and J are TRBV11-3 and TRBJ2-2; 7 bases fit TRBD1. CDR1 and CDR2 from the germline V gene are SGHNT and YENEEA. Trimming at V came to 5 bases and at J to 6 bases, leaving 3 bases not matched to a gene. The CDR3 has 13 residues. The CDR3 nucleotides read TGTGCCAGCAGCACAGGGGCGGCCGGGGAGCTGTTTTTT. It translates to CASSTGAAGELFF.

This rearrangement joins TRBV5-1 to TRBJ2-7; D assignment may be TRBD1 or TRBD2 (6 bases each). The germline V gene encodes CDR1 SGHRS and CDR2 YFSETQ. The CDR3 has 15 amino acids. Trimming pared 4 bases from V and 2 bases from J, leaving 16 bases between. This CDR3 is CASSLYHREAYEQYF. The CDR3 nucleotides read TGCGCCAGCAGCCTGTACCACAGGGAGGCCTACGAGCAGTACTTC.

The J gene is TRBJ2-7, the V gene TRBV5-5; D unresolved. The CDR3 covers 14 residues. The germline V gene encodes CDR1 SGHKS and CDR2 YYEKEE (reference sequence). V lost 2 bases, J lost 2 bases, and 11 bases lay in between. The CDR3 coding sequence is TGTGCCAGCAGCTTAGCTTCCCTTACCTACGAGCAGTACTTC. As protein: CASSLASLTYEQYF.

This chain joins TRBV7-9 and TRBJ1-3; D is unresolved. Germline CDR1 is SEHNR and CDR2 is FQNEAQ (reference sequence). CDR3 length: 15 amino acids. The V end was cut by 6 bases, the J end by 2 bases, with 14 bases between. CDR3 nucleotides: TGTGCCAGCAGTAGTGCCGGTCAGACTGGAAACACCATATATTTT. Encoded protein: CASSSAGQTGNTIYF. Drawing the rest from reference TRBV7-9 and TRBJ1-3, the complete variable domain is DTGVSQNPRHKITKRGQNVTFRCDPISEHNRLYWYRQTLGQGPEFLTYFQNEAQLEKSRLLSDRFSAERPKGSFSTLEIQRTEQGDSAMYLCASSSAGQTGNTIYFGEGSWLTVV.

V is TRBV7-6 and J is TRBJ2-1; 9 bases fit TRBD2. V lost 4 bases to trimming and J lost 9 bases; unmatched junction nucleotides: 10. Per the germline V gene, CDR1 is SGHVS and CDR2 is FNYEAQ. The CDR3 sequence is 15 residues long. Here the CDR3 DNA reads TGTGCCAGCAGCTCGAAAGCGGGAGGTGGTGGTGAGCAGTTCTTC. Translated: CASSSKAGGGGEQFF.

The chain uses TRBV5-6 and TRBJ2-7; D is uncertain. V was trimmed by 0 bases and J by 3 bases, leaving 7 bases between them. The CDR3 is 13 residues long. Germline values: CDR1 SGHDT, CDR2 YYEEEE. CDR3 in DNA: TGTGCCAGCAGCTTGGTGGGCAACTACGAGCAGTACTTC. This codes for CASSLVGNYEQYF.

The gene calls are TRBV3-1 (or the pseudogene TRBV3-2) and TRBJ2-5; D gene uncertain. The CDR3 length is 12 residues. Trimming removed 3 bases at V and 7 bases at J, with 9 bases between. The germline V gene encodes CDR1 LGHDT and CDR2 YNNKEL (reference sequence). The CDR3 is CASSQSSWTQYF. In DNA form, the CDR3 reads TGTGCCAGCAGCCAGTCCAGTTGGACCCAGTACTTC.

This clone appeared a single time. The rearrangement uses TRBV2 and TRBJ2-5, with D possibly being TRBD2 (6 bases). Per the germline V gene, CDR1 is SNHLY and CDR2 is FYNNEI. CDR3 length: 13 residues. Trimming removed 7 bases from V and 1 base from J, with 10 bases in between. In nucleotides, the CDR3 is TGTGCCAGCACCCGGGACTTCCAAGAGACCCAGTACTTC. This encodes CASTRDFQETQYF.

The chain couples TRBV7-9 to TRBJ2-7; tentative D call: TRBD2 (6 bases). V lost 8 bases and J lost 3, with 23 bases in between. The CDR3 has 16 residues. Germline loops: CDR1 SEHNR, CDR2 FQNEAQ (reference sequence). The CDR3 DNA reads as TGTGCCAGCGGCCAACCGGGGCGGGGAGGTGGCTACGAGCAGTACTTC. The encoded protein is CASGQPGRGGGYEQYF.

The CDR3 DNA sequence: TGTGCCAGCAGCCCCCCTGGCGGGGCAGGGGTGGGCGGCTACACCTTC. It encodes CASSPPGGAGVGGYTF. The genes are TRBV3-1 (or the pseudogene TRBV3-2) and TRBJ1-2, with D maybe TRBD1 (6 bases). The CDR3 sequence is 16 residues long. V shed 4 bases and J shed 8 bases, with 23 bases lying between them. CDR1 LGHDT and CDR2 YNNKEL come from the germline V gene (reference sequence).

J is TRBJ2-7 and V is TRBV6-2 or TRBV6-3, with 9 bases matching TRBD2. V lost 4 bases, J lost 1 base, and 5 bases stayed unmatched. The CDR3 length is 15 residues. Germline CDR1 MNHEY, CDR2 SVGEGT. Written as DNA, the CDR3 is TGTGCCAGCAGTTGGCGGGGGGGACTGTCCTACGAGCAGTACTTC. Translating gives CASSWRGGLSYEQYF.

This clone was observed a single time. V and J are TRBV6-5 and TRBJ1-6; weak D call: TRBD1 (5 bases). Germline V gene lookup returns CDR1 MNHEY and CDR2 SVGAGI. V lost 6 bases and J lost 6, with 15 bases in between. The CDR3 loop spans 15 amino acids. CDR3: CASRVNRNFNSPLHF. The CDR3 region has the DNA TGTGCCAGCAGGGTCAACAGGAACTTTAATTCACCCCTCCACTTT.

This clone was observed once. This chain connects TRBV18 to TRBJ1-6, with D hard to call. V was shortened by 3 bases and J by 4 bases, with 13 bases between the two germline ends. Germline V gene lookup returns CDR1 KGHSH and CDR2 LQKENI. This CDR3 is built from 16 residues. The CDR3 is CASSPSSTAYNSPLHF. As DNA, the CDR3 is TGTGCCAGCTCACCGTCAAGTACAGCATATAATTCACCCCTCCACTTT.

The chain has TRBV10-3 and TRBJ2-3, with 9 nucleotides matching TRBD2. The CDR3 is made up of 14 amino acids. J gave up 7 bases and V 3 bases, and 5 bases lay outside the gene matches. Germline loops: CDR1 ENHRY, CDR2 SYGVKD. The CDR3 protein is CAISDAGGPHTQYF. The CDR3 DNA follows: TGTGCCATCAGTGATGCGGGAGGGCCGCATACGCAGTATTTT.

The chain joins TRBV28 to TRBJ1-4, with D unclear. CDR1 MDHEN and CDR2 SYDVKM come from the germline V gene. Trimming shortened V by 6 bases and J by 5 bases, and 10 bases separated the two germline ends. This CDR3 is 13 amino acids long. Written as DNA, the CDR3 is TGTGCCAGCAGGAGGGTTGGAAATGAAAAACTGTTTTTT. It codes for CASRRVGNEKLFF.

V and J are TRBV11-3 and TRBJ2-1, with 8 bases that match TRBD1. Germline V gene lookup returns CDR1 SGHNT and CDR2 YENEEA. Trimming at V came to 5 bases and at J to 10 bases, leaving 7 bases not matched to a gene. CDR3 size: 13 residues. CDR3 sequence (DNA): TGTGCCAGCAGCCTGAGACAGGGGCGAGAGCAGTTCTTC. Translated: CASSLRQGREQFF.

The J gene is TRBJ2-3, the V gene TRBV4-1, with 7 bases matching TRBD2. V lost 5 bases to trimming and J lost 5 bases; unmatched junction nucleotides: 13. The CDR3 is 16 residues long. Germline assignment: CDR1 MGHRA and CDR2 YSYEKL. The CDR3 DNA sequence: TGCGCCAGCAGCAACTCTCCGACTAGCTCGGGAGATACGCAGTATTTT. This sequence encodes CASSNSPTSSGDTQYF.

The chain carries TRBV21-1 and TRBJ2-1; the D segment call TRBD2 is taken from the table without a DNA check. TRBV21-1 is termed a pseudogene. The CDR3 spans 16 residues. The CDR3 loop reads CASTLTRGGPYNEQFF. The DNA of the CDR3 is TGTGCCAGCACCCTTACTAGGGGGGGGCCGTACAATGAGCAGTTCTTC.

This clone has only a few counts. The gene calls are TRBV7-9 and TRBJ1-5; 7 bases are shared with TRBD1. This CDR3 is 15 amino acids long. Germline lookup yields CDR1 SEHNR and CDR2 FQNEAQ (reference sequence). The J segment lost 7 bases and the V segment lost 4 bases, leaving 10 bases of the junction unmatched. The chain's CDR3 is CASSSDLQGWQPQHF. In DNA form, the CDR3 reads TGTGCCAGCAGCTCCGACTTACAGGGGTGGCAGCCCCAGCATTTT.

Only a few counts were recorded for this clone. CDR3 in amino acids: CASRAGGTGANVLTF. CDR3 DNA sequence: TGTGCCAGCAGAGCGGGGGGGACTGGGGCCAACGTCCTGACTTTC. The chain uses TRBV6-6 and TRBJ2-6; 10 nucleotides match TRBD2. CDR1 MNHNY and CDR2 SVGAGI come from the germline V gene (reference sequence). The V segment lost 6 bases and the J segment 2 bases; nucleotides outside the gene matches: 1. This CDR3 is 15 amino acids long.